This note documents a single T cell receptor beta chain sequence. This sample was included in a study of shared clonotypes between healthy human individuals. Clones were read by immunoSEQ multiplex PCR, and TCRdb kept only the in-frame ones, dropping some. The repertoire consists of some 1 million clones, with roughly 75% occurring once and the leading ten covering about 1.5%. The TCR sequence derives from a man between 18 and 29 years old in good health. The sample consisted of memory CD4+ T cells sorted from blood. Subset defined: CD45RA-negative fraction.

The CDR3 DNA follows: TGTGCCAGCAGGGGGACTAGCGGGGCCGAGGCTGGGGCCAACGTCCTGACTTTC. This gives the protein CASRGTSGAEAGANVLTF. This sequence joins TRBV7-8 and TRBJ2-6; 13 positions agree with TRBD2. Germline V lookup: CDR1 SGHVS, CDR2 FQNEAQ. The trim removed 6 bases at V and 2 bases at J, leaving 7 bases unmatched. The CDR3 contains 18 residues.